This TCR beta chain was profiled in a study of blood T cell repertoires in COVID-19. Across the whole study: Sites across the United States, Italy and Spain contributed samples from acute and convalescent COVID-19. Sources were T cells, B-cell-depleted T cells, or PBMCs; the material itself was cDNA or gDNA.

In the original workflow: Estimated nucleated cell counts came from reference gene primer amplification. Profiled with immunoSEQ multiplex PCR; TCRdb holds only in-frame clones, not every one. The DNA gave D and trimming, while V, J and clone size come from that table. The data hold 85,000 to 90,000 clones, with approximately 80% observed a single time. Germline trimming cut 4 bases from V and 8 bases from J; bases unmatched to any gene: 7. From germline, CDR1 is KGHSH and CDR2 LQKENI. The CDR3 is 16 residues long. This clone was found a few times. The receptor was derived from a man aged 70-80 years with acute or convalescent COVID-19. The rearrangement uses TRBV18 and TRBJ2-1, with 14 bases matching TRBD2. Sequencing was done on a sample of peripheral blood. CDR3 region: CASSRPGTSGGDEQFF. The CDR3 DNA is TGTGCCAGCTCACGGCCCGGGACTAGCGGGGGAGATGAGCAGTTCTTC.